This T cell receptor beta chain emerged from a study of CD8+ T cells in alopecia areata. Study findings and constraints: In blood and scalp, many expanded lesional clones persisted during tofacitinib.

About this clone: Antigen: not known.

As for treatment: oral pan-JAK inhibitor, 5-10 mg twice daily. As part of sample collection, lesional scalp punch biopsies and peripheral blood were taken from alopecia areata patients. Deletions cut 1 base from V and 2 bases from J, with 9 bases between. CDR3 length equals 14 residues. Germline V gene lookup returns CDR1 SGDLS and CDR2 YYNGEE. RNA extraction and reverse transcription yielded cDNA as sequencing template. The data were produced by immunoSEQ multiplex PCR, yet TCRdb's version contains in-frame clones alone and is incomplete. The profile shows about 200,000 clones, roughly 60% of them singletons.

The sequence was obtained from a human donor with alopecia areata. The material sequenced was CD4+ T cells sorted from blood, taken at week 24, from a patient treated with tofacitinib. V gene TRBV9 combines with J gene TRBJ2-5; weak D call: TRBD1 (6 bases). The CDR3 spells CASSVKTGQETQYF. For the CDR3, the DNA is TGTGCCAGCAGCGTAAAGACAGGTCAAGAGACCCAGTACTTC.